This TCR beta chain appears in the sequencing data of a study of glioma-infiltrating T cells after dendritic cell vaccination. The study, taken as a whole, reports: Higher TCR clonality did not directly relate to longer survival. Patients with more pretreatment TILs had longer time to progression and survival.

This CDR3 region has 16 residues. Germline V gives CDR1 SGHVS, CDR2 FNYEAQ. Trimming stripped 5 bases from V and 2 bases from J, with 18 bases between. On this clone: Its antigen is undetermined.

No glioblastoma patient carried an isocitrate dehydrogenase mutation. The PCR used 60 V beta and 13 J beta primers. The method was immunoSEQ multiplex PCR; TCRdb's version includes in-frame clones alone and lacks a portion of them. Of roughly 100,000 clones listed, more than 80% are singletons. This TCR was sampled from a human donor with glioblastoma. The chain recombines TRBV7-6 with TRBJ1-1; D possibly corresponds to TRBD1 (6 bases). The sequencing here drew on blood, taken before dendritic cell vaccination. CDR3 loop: CASSDGTRLLNTEAFF. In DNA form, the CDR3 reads TGTGCCAGCAGCGACGGGACAAGGCTGCTCAACACTGAAGCTTTCTTT.